The next 29 T cell receptor beta chains were all read from a single sample in a study of blood T cell repertoires in COVID-19. TCRdb's table, derived via immunoSEQ multiplex PCR, lists solely in-frame clones and lacks some. The sample contains about 130,000 clones, 75% to 90% of which appear only once. The specimen sequenced was PBMCs or T cells enriched from blood (not recorded which). The receptors shown here come from a woman in her fifties or sixties who had recovered from COVID-19.

This chain uses TRBV5-1 with TRBJ2-3; 13 bases align to TRBD2. This CDR3 contains 18 residues. The germline gives CDR1 SGHRS, CDR2 YFSETQ. V was pared by 0 bases and J by 0 bases, with 4 bases of the junction left unmatched. The CDR3 region is CASSLAGTSGVSTDTQYF. The DNA of the CDR3 is TGCGCCAGCAGCTTGGCCGGGACTAGCGGGGTGAGCACAGATACGCAGTATTTT.

The chain joins TRBV7-9 to TRBJ1-5; the D is unclear. The CDR3 sequence is 15 residues long. V was trimmed by 4 bases and J by 0 bases, leaving 10 bases between them. CDR1 SEHNR and CDR2 FQNEAQ come from the germline V gene (reference sequence). CDR3: CASSSPGDSNQPQHF. The CDR3 DNA is TGTGCCAGCAGCTCCCCCGGGGATAGCAATCAGCCCCAGCATTTT.

The chain joins TRBV15 to TRBJ1-1; no clear D gene. V shed 0 bases and J shed 3 bases, with 11 bases lying between them. This CDR3 has 15 residues. CDR1 is LNHNV, CDR2 YYDKDF, per germline (reference sequence). CDR3 in DNA: TGTGCCACCAGCAGAGAGCTGGAGGGATACACTGAAGCTTTCTTT. This codes for CATSRELEGYTEAFF.

V gene TRBV6-6 combines with J gene TRBJ1-1; D possibly corresponds to TRBD1 (6 bases). The CDR3 totals 14 residues. V lost 6 bases to trimming and J lost 4 bases, with 15 bases between them. Germline CDR1 reads MNHNY; CDR2 reads SVGAGI (reference sequence). CDR3 region: CASSPVRGSTEAFF. The CDR3 region has the DNA TGTGCCAGCAGCCCCGTGAGGGGGTCCACTGAAGCTTTCTTT.

This clone was counted a few times. The rearrangement links TRBV5-1 to TRBJ1-3; D gene uncertain. Germline assignment: CDR1 SGHRS and CDR2 YFSETQ. The V end lost 7 bases, the J end lost 0 bases, and 8 bases lay between the germline ends. This CDR3 spans 13 amino acids. CDR3 sequence reads: CASRGSSGNTIYF. CDR3 coding DNA: TGCGCCAGCCGGGGTTCCTCTGGAAACACCATATATTTT.

This sequence joins TRBV2 and TRBJ1-1, with 11 bases aligning to TRBD1. This CDR3 has 17 residues. The germline CDR1 and CDR2 sequences are SNHLY and FYNNEI. J gave up 3 bases and V 1 base, and 7 bases lay outside the gene matches. Here the CDR3 reads CASSEVEDRGQDTEAFF. CDR3 coding DNA: TGTGCCAGCAGTGAAGTAGAGGACAGGGGGCAGGACACTGAAGCTTTCTTT.

The V and J genes are TRBV12-5 and TRBJ2-1; 7 bases are shared with TRBD1. This CDR3 has 13 amino acids. Germline V gives CDR1 LGHNT, CDR2 FRNRAP. V lost 1 base, J lost 8 bases, and 2 bases stayed unmatched. CDR3 DNA sequence: TGTGCTAGTGGTTTGGGTCAGGGGGATGAGCAGTTCTTC. Translated, it gives CASGLGQGDEQFF.

Points on this clone: The germline gene is not matched at one end of the junction; a read error may be the cause. The rearrangement joins TRBV7-2 to TRBJ2-7; TRBD1 is a possible D gene (5 bases). This CDR3 is 14 amino acids long. Germline-derived CDR1 and CDR2 are SGHTA and FQGNSA. CDR3 sequence: CASSLVLGPYEQHF. The CDR3 coding sequence is TGTGCCAGCAGCTTAGTATTGGGGCCCTACGAGCAGCACTTC.

This clone showed up just once. The chain carries TRBV5-1 and TRBJ2-3, with a weak D call TRBD2 (6 bases). The CDR3 has 15 amino acids. V was trimmed by 1 base and J by 3 bases, leaving 12 bases between them. In germline, CDR1 is SGHRS, CDR2 YFSETQ. The CDR3 protein is CASSLYPSDTDTQYF. CDR3 nucleotides: TGCGCCAGCAGCTTGTATCCTAGCGATACAGATACGCAGTATTTT.

This chain connects TRBV6-5 to TRBJ1-3; TRBD1 might be the D (5 bases). The CDR3 is made up of 16 amino acids. V gave up 4 bases and J gave up 0 bases, with 13 bases separating them. Germline loops: CDR1 MNHEY, CDR2 SVGAGI. The CDR3 nucleotides read TGTGCCAGCAGTTCCGGAGACAGACGCTCTGGAAACACCATATATTTT. Residues: CASSSGDRRSGNTIYF.

This clone was recorded a few times. The CDR3 sequence: CASSRPGLAGEYTQYF. The CDR3 DNA follows: TGCGCCAGCAGCCGCCCGGGACTAGCGGGGGAGTATACGCAGTATTTT. The V call is TRBV4-1, the J call TRBJ2-3, with 14 nucleotides matching TRBD2. After removal of 4 bases from V and 7 bases from J, the junction contained 7 bases not matched to a gene. The germline V gene encodes CDR1 MGHRA and CDR2 YSYEKL. The CDR3 has 16 amino acids.

This rearrangement joins TRBV5-1 to TRBJ2-1; 7 positions agree with TRBD1. The V gene end was trimmed by 0 bases and the J gene end by 6 bases; junction bases not matched to a gene: 0. The CDR3 loop spans 13 amino acids. The germline V gene has CDR1 SGHRS and CDR2 YFSETQ. The CDR3 nucleotides read TGCGCCAGCAGCTTGGCAGGGGGCAATGAGCAGTTCTTC. It encodes CASSLAGGNEQFF. Together with reference TRBV5-1 and TRBJ2-1, the CDR3 gives the full variable domain: KAGVTQTPRYLIKTRGQQVTLSCSPISGHRSVSWYQQTPGQGLQFLFEYFSETQRNKGNFPGRFSGRQFSNSRSEMNVSTLELGDSALYLCASSLAGGNEQFFGPGTRLTVL.

The V and J genes are TRBV7-8 and TRBJ2-7; TRBD1 matches at 7 bases. The CDR3 runs to 12 residues. Losses at the gene ends were 5 bases for V and 3 bases for J; bases not matched to a gene: 1. Per the germline V gene, CDR1 is SGHVS and CDR2 is FQNEAQ. DNA of the CDR3: TGTGCCAGCAGCAGACAGGGCTACGAGCAGTACTTC. Its translation: CASSRQGYEQYF.

This chain connects TRBV4-2 to TRBJ1-5, with TRBD1 matching 10 bases. Germline V gene lookup returns CDR1 LGHNA and CDR2 YNFKEQ. J lost 0 bases, V lost 0 bases, and 14 bases had no gene match. This CDR3 region has 21 residues. In nucleotides, the CDR3 is TGTGCCAGCAGCCAAGATTTCCCGGCGGACAGGGGGTTTTATAGCAATCAGCCCCAGCATTTT. Encoded protein: CASSQDFPADRGFYSNQPQHF.

The V call is TRBV5-4, the J call TRBJ2-5; 8 nucleotides align to TRBD2. From germline, CDR1 is SGHNT and CDR2 YYREEE (reference sequence). The CDR3 sequence is 14 residues long. J was trimmed by 4 bases and V by 1 base; bases with no gene match: 3. CDR3 sequence: CASSLISGVETQYF. CDR3 coding DNA: TGTGCCAGCAGCTTGATTAGCGGGGTAGAGACCCAGTACTTC.

The chain carries TRBV6-5 and TRBJ2-7; D possibly corresponds to TRBD1 (6 bases). The CDR3 has 14 amino acids. V was pared by 5 bases and J by 2 bases, with 13 bases between. Germline values: CDR1 MNHEY, CDR2 SVGAGI. The CDR3 is CASSNQGTTYEQYF. The DNA for the CDR3 is TGTGCCAGCAGTAACCAGGGGACCACCTACGAGCAGTACTTC.

This clone was recorded once. This rearrangement joins TRBV6-5 to TRBJ1-1; D gene uncertain. This CDR3 has 12 residues. CDR1 MNHEY and CDR2 SVGAGI come from the germline V gene. Trimming took off 8 bases at V and 1 base at J, with 8 bases between the two ends. In DNA form, the CDR3 reads TGTGCCAGCTTCAGAGGGAACACTGAAGCTTTCTTT. This sequence encodes CASFRGNTEAFF.

The chain combines TRBV6-2 or TRBV6-3 with TRBJ1-2; tentatively, D is TRBD1 (6 bases). This CDR3 has 18 residues. Germline CDR1 is MNHEY and CDR2 is SVGEGT. Trimming cost V 2 bases and J 1 base, with 20 bases left between them. The DNA for the CDR3 is TGTGCCAGCAGTTACCGAGGAGACAGGAGAATCCGTAACTATGGCTACACCTTC. This codes for CASSYRGDRRIRNYGYTF.

The chain employs TRBV9 and TRBJ2-1; 7 positions agree with TRBD1. This CDR3 is 15 amino acids long. Germline V CDR1 and CDR2: SGDLS, YYNGEE. V was clipped by 0 bases and J by 8 bases; unmatched bases: 8. As DNA, the CDR3 is TGTGCCAGCAGCGTAGCAGAGGGGGCGCGGGATGAGCAGTTCTTC. It encodes CASSVAEGARDEQFF.

This sequence joins TRBV24-1 and TRBJ2-5; tentatively, D is TRBD1 (6 bases). The CDR3 totals 15 residues. Germline CDR1 is KGHDR and CDR2 is SFDVKD. Trimming shortened V by 1 base and J by 3 bases, and 11 bases separated the two germline ends. CDR3 amino acids: CATSDFTRGEETQYF. CDR3 DNA: TGTGCCACCAGTGATTTTACCAGGGGAGAAGAGACCCAGTACTTC.

The chain recombines TRBV9 with TRBJ2-3; no definite D call. The CDR3 runs 15 residues. With 3 bases removed from V and 2 bases from J, the gap between germline ends came to 13 bases. Germline CDR1 and CDR2: SGDLS and YYNGEE. CDR3 residues: CASSGGGGLTDTQYF. The DNA of the CDR3 is TGTGCCAGCAGCGGTGGTGGCGGCCTCACAGATACGCAGTATTTT.

V gene TRBV4-1 combines with J gene TRBJ2-1; 9 bases fit TRBD2. The CDR3 has 17 amino acids. CDR1 MGHRA and CDR2 YSYEKL come from the germline V gene. Trimming removed 4 bases from V and 7 bases from J; junction bases left unmatched: 14. CDR3 sequence: CASSPPWPAGGLNEQFF. DNA of the CDR3: TGCGCCAGCAGCCCACCTTGGCCAGCGGGGGGTTTGAATGAGCAGTTCTTC.

This chain joins TRBV10-3 and TRBJ1-1, with 7 bases aligning to TRBD1. Germline lookup yields CDR1 ENHRY and CDR2 SYGVKD. The CDR3 loop spans 14 amino acids. The J segment lost 3 bases and the V segment lost 10 bases, leaving 11 bases of the junction unmatched. The CDR3 DNA reads as TGTGCCACCCGCCCGAGGGGGCACGACACTGAAGCTTTCTTT. It specifies CATRPRGHDTEAFF.

J is TRBJ2-3 and V is TRBV7-8; D is uncertain. The CDR3 is 16 residues long. The germline CDR1 and CDR2 sequences are SGHVS and FQNEAQ. V was cut by 7 bases and J by 4 bases, with 21 bases left in between. CDR3 in amino acids: CASNLPGVVAADTQYF. For the CDR3, the DNA is TGTGCCAGCAACCTCCCTGGAGTAGTCGCAGCAGATACGCAGTATTTT.

This clone was recorded a few times. The gene calls are TRBV2 and TRBJ1-3, with D possibly matching TRBD1 (6 bases). Trimming stripped 4 bases from V and 5 bases from J, with 15 bases between. The CDR3 covers 15 residues. Germline CDR1 SNHLY, CDR2 FYNNEI. The CDR3 sequence is CASSAQGLGRNTIYF. CDR3 bases: TGTGCCAGCAGTGCACAGGGCCTAGGAAGAAACACCATATATTTT.

J is TRBJ1-2 and V is TRBV3-1 (or the pseudogene TRBV3-2), with D tentatively TRBD1 (5 bases). V lost 6 bases, J lost 0 bases, and 14 bases lay in between. The CDR3 has 15 residues. Germline V gives CDR1 LGHDT, CDR2 YNNKEL (reference sequence). The CDR3 here is CASRRGAGANYGYTF. CDR3 bases: TGTGCCAGCAGACGCGGGGCGGGGGCTAACTATGGCTACACCTTC.

The V call is TRBV11-2, the J call TRBJ2-7; 9 nucleotides align to TRBD1. J was trimmed by 1 base and V by 5 bases; bases with no gene match: 6. The CDR3 has 15 residues. The germline gives CDR1 SGHAT, CDR2 FQNNGV. CDR3 protein: CASSTGTGWSYEQYF. CDR3 nucleotide sequence: TGTGCCAGCAGCACAGGGACAGGGTGGTCCTACGAGCAGTACTTC.

The rearrangement joins TRBV3-1 (or the pseudogene TRBV3-2) to TRBJ2-7; 9 bases match TRBD1. The junction had 4 bases not matched to a gene; V was cut back by 0 bases and J by 4 bases. The germline gives CDR1 LGHDT, CDR2 YNNKEL (reference sequence). There are 15 residues in the CDR3. The CDR3 bases are TGTGCCAGCAGCCAAGATCTTGACAGGGGGTACGAGCAGTACTTC. Amino acid sequence: CASSQDLDRGYEQYF.

This chain connects TRBV18 to TRBJ2-5; TRBD1 is a possible D gene (5 bases). V shed 2 bases and J shed 1 base, with 17 bases lying between them. The CDR3 has 17 amino acids. Germline V lookup: CDR1 KGHSH, CDR2 LQKENI. The CDR3 protein is CASSPELTALVQETQYF. The CDR3, as DNA: TGTGCCAGCTCACCAGAGTTGACAGCTCTAGTCCAAGAGACCCAGTACTTC.